This TCR beta chain was captured in a study of T cells in Graves' hyperthyroidism and ophthalmopathy. General study findings and limits: The majority of expanded thyroid clonotypes above 0.001 also appeared in blood.

Together with thyroid ultrasound, orbital computed tomography, serum thyroxine and TRAb, clinical symptoms were used for diagnoses. Note on this clonotype: Its specificity is unknown.

What was amplified from RNA transcripts were TCR beta CDR3 regions. An initial round of RT-PCR targeting the TCR CDR3 relied on the HTBI primer set. One entry per CDR3 protein results from TCRdb running MiXCR on the multiplex PCR reads. The repertoire consists of about 380,000 distinct CDR3 sequences, with about 18% occurring once and the leading ten covering roughly two fifths. Per the germline V gene, CDR1 is MNHEY and CDR2 is SVGAGI. The CDR3 has 17 amino acids. Trimming cost V 0 bases and J 2 bases; bases outside gene matches: 10. The clonotype was recovered from a man aged 18 to 29 with Graves' ophthalmopathy. This chain links TRBV6-5 with TRBJ2-7; 7 nucleotides match TRBD2. Sequences were obtained from blood. CDR3 protein: CASSYSLEREVAYEQYF. In DNA, the CDR3 is TGTGCCAGCAGTTACTCCCTAGAACGGGAGGTGGCCTACGAGCAGTACTTC.